The 28 T cell receptor beta chains below were found in one sample sequenced in a study of blood T cell repertoires in COVID-19. TCRdb's copy holds only in-frame clones and misses some; the assay was immunoSEQ multiplex PCR. The sample holds 230,000 or so clones, roughly 81% seen once. Sample: PBMCs or T cells enriched from blood (not recorded which). Receptors were obtained from a woman between 50 and 59 years old who had been exposed to COVID-19.

The chain couples TRBV24-1 to TRBJ2-3; D might be TRBD2 (6 bases). The CDR3 spans 16 residues. Trimming took 3 bases from V and 2 from J, leaving 14 bases between them. Germline CDR1 KGHDR, CDR2 SFDVKD. This CDR3 is CATSDGRFQPTDTQYF. Written as DNA, the CDR3 is TGTGCCACCAGTGATGGGAGGTTCCAACCCACAGATACGCAGTATTTT.

The chain has TRBV14 and TRBJ2-3; 8 positions agree with TRBD2. The CDR3 consists of 18 residues. Germline V gene lookup returns CDR1 SGHDN and CDR2 FVKESK. Trimming at V came to 2 bases and at J to 2 bases, leaving 12 bases not matched to a gene. The CDR3 loop reads CASSQRFRRGGTTDTQYF. The CDR3 DNA reads TGTGCCAGCAGCCAACGATTTAGACGCGGGGGGACCACAGATACGCAGTATTTT.

The chain links TRBV7-9 to TRBJ1-1; D possibly corresponds to TRBD1 (5 bases). The germline V gene encodes CDR1 SEHNR and CDR2 FQNEAQ (reference sequence). Trimming cost V 5 bases and J 10 bases, with 11 bases left between them. CDR3 length: 11 residues. For the CDR3, the DNA is TGTGCCAGCAGCCTCGCAGGGTCAGCTTTCTTT. This encodes CASSLAGSAFF.

The rearrangement uses TRBV7-3 and TRBJ2-7, with TRBD2 as a possible D gene (6 bases). The V and J ends lost 2 bases and 5 bases respectively, with 13 bases between them. The CDR3 is 14 residues long. Germline CDR1 and CDR2: SGHTA and FQGTGA. In DNA form, the CDR3 reads TGTGCCAGCAGCTTAGGGGGGAGGAGCAACGAGCAGTACTTC. As protein: CASSLGGRSNEQYF.

This clone was seen once. The chain is built from TRBV7-9 and TRBJ1-2, with D perhaps TRBD1 (5 bases). V was trimmed by 3 bases and J by 8 bases, leaving 19 bases between them. The CDR3 totals 15 residues. In germline, CDR1 is SEHNR, CDR2 FQNEAQ (reference sequence). The CDR3 here is CASSFDGRGGNGYTF. In DNA, the CDR3 is TGTGCCAGCAGCTTTGATGGTCGGGGGGGTAACGGCTACACCTTC. Supplemented by reference TRBV7-9 and TRBJ1-2, the full variable domain reads DTGVSQNPRHKITKRGQNVTFRCDPISEHNRLYWYRQTLGQGPEFLTYFQNEAQLEKSRLLSDRFSAERPKGSFSTLEIQRTEQGDSAMYLCASSFDGRGGNGYTFGSGTRLTVV.

This clone appeared once. This chain joins TRBV5-5 and TRBJ2-7, with 8 bases that match TRBD1. CDR3 length: 15 amino acids. Germline CDR1 reads SGHKS; CDR2 reads YYEKEE (reference sequence). The V segment lost 0 bases and the J segment 3 bases; nucleotides outside the gene matches: 5. The CDR3 bases are TGTGCCAGCAGCTTGGCCCCCGGACAGGGCTACGAGCAGTACTTC. Protein product: CASSLAPGQGYEQYF. The full variable domain, in which reference TRBV5-5 and TRBJ2-7 provide the parts outside the CDR3, is DAGVTQSPTHLIKTRGQQVTLRCSPISGHKSVSWYQQVLGQGPQFIFQYYEKEERGRGNFPDRFSARQFPNYSSELNVNALLLGDSALYLCASSLAPGQGYEQYFGPGTRLTVT.

Only one count was recorded for this clone. The chain uses TRBV5-1 and TRBJ2-5, with 12 bases aligning to TRBD2. The CDR3 is 16 amino acids. After removal of 4 bases from V and 0 bases from J, the junction contained 4 bases not matched to a gene. The germline V gene encodes CDR1 SGHRS and CDR2 YFSETQ. CDR3 loop: CASSALAGGYQETQYF. The CDR3 DNA follows: TGCGCCAGCAGCGCTCTAGCGGGGGGGTACCAAGAGACCCAGTACTTC.

This chain links TRBV15 with TRBJ1-4; D is perhaps TRBD1 (5 bases). V shed 7 bases and J shed 2 bases, with 5 bases lying between them. Per the germline V gene, CDR1 is LNHNV and CDR2 is YYDKDF (reference sequence). This CDR3 has 12 residues. The CDR3 DNA sequence: TGTGCCACCACAGGGACTAATGAAAAACTGTTTTTT. Residues: CATTGTNEKLFF.

This chain uses TRBV3-1 (or the pseudogene TRBV3-2) with TRBJ1-1; TRBD1 agrees at 9 bases. Trimming removed 1 base from V and 5 bases from J; junction bases left unmatched: 5. Germline V gene data show CDR1 as LGHDT and CDR2 as YNNKEL (reference sequence). The CDR3 spans 15 residues. CDR3 loop: CASSQAGQGRTEAFF. The DNA for the CDR3 is TGTGCCAGCAGCCAAGCGGGACAGGGTCGAACTGAAGCTTTCTTT.

This CDR3 is CAISRTIYNEQFF. The CDR3 DNA reads TGTGCCATCAGTCGGACAATATACAATGAGCAGTTCTTC. The chain has TRBV10-3 and TRBJ2-1, with a possible D match to TRBD1 (5 bases). Germline CDR1 ENHRY, CDR2 SYGVKD. The CDR3 sequence is 13 residues long. V lost 5 bases and J lost 4, with 9 bases in between.

The chain uses TRBV5-1 and TRBJ1-1; 7 nucleotides align to TRBD1. CDR1 and CDR2 (germline): SGHRS, YFSETQ. The trim removed 2 bases at V and 5 bases at J, leaving 6 bases unmatched. The CDR3 sequence is 14 residues long. In DNA form, the CDR3 reads TGCGCCAGCAGCTTCAAGACAGGGTCTACTGAAGCTTTCTTT. Its protein product is CASSFKTGSTEAFF.

The chain uses TRBV30 and TRBJ1-5, with D perhaps TRBD1 (5 bases). In germline, CDR1 is GTSNPN, CDR2 SVGIG (reference sequence). The CDR3 consists of 13 residues. The ends were cut back, 1 base at V and 5 bases at J, with 9 bases in the middle. CDR3 sequence (DNA): TGTGCCTGGAGTGCAGAACAGGATCAGCCCCAGCATTTT. This gives the protein CAWSAEQDQPQHF.

Here the CDR3 reads CASSPTTGNGEQYF. Here the CDR3 DNA reads TGTGCCAGCAGTCCCACTACAGGAAACGGCGAGCAGTACTTC. V is TRBV6-5 and J is TRBJ2-7; TRBD1 might be the D (5 bases). The CDR3 has 14 amino acids. The V end was cut by 5 bases, the J end by 6 bases, with 17 bases between. CDR1 is MNHEY, CDR2 SVGAGI, per germline.

In its sample, this clone was seen a few times. The rearrangement links TRBV5-1 to TRBJ1-1; D ambiguous. The CDR3 runs to 14 residues. Per germline, CDR1 SGHRS and CDR2 YFSETQ. V was cut by 0 bases and J by 2 bases, with 8 bases left in between. CDR3 sequence reads: CASSLAAGNTEAFF. In DNA, the CDR3 is TGCGCCAGCAGCTTGGCGGCAGGTAACACTGAAGCTTTCTTT.

The chain joins TRBV28 to TRBJ2-3; TRBD2 might be the D (6 bases). CDR3 length: 16 amino acids. Germline V gene sequence: CDR1 MDHEN, CDR2 SYDVKM. The V end lost 6 bases, the J end lost 1 base, and 17 bases lay between the germline ends. The CDR3 loop is CASSTPRPGGTDTQYF. The CDR3 nucleotides read TGTGCCAGCAGCACCCCCCGGCCGGGGGGCACAGATACGCAGTATTTT.

J is TRBJ2-1 and V is TRBV7-9; TRBD2 might be the D (7 bases). Trimming took 3 bases from V and 0 from J, leaving 21 bases between them. The CDR3 loop spans 19 amino acids. Germline CDR1 SEHNR, CDR2 FQNEAQ (reference sequence). CDR3 nucleotides: TGTGCCAGCAGCTTTTTTGCTGGGGGGGCCCATAGCTCCTACAATGAGCAGTTCTTC. Protein product: CASSFFAGGAHSSYNEQFF. Looking up the rest from reference TRBV7-9 and TRBJ2-1 gives the full variable domain: DTGVSQNPRHKITKRGQNVTFRCDPISEHNRLYWYRQTLGQGPEFLTYFQNEAQLEKSRLLSDRFSAERPKGSFSTLEIQRTEQGDSAMYLCASSFFAGGAHSSYNEQFFGPGTRLTVL.

The rearrangement joins TRBV24-1 to TRBJ2-5, with D perhaps matching TRBD1 (5 bases). This CDR3 contains 14 residues. The V gene lost 3 bases and the J gene lost 4 bases, with 11 bases spanning the gap. The germline V gene has CDR1 KGHDR and CDR2 SFDVKD. The CDR3: CATSDQGSGETQYF. The DNA of the CDR3 is TGTGCCACCAGTGATCAGGGTTCGGGAGAGACCCAGTACTTC.

The count of this clone is one. This sequence joins TRBV5-1 and TRBJ1-1; 7 bases fit TRBD1. Unmatched junction bases numbered 7, after V lost 6 bases and J lost 2 bases. Germline V CDR1 and CDR2: SGHRS, YFSETQ. The CDR3 has 14 amino acids. CDR3 residues: CASTRTGENTEAFF. CDR3 sequence (DNA): TGCGCCAGCACCCGAACAGGGGAAAACACTGAAGCTTTCTTT.

The chain joins TRBV18 to TRBJ1-5; D call uncertain. V lost 1 base, J lost 8 bases, and 12 bases lay in between. The CDR3 consists of 14 residues. The germline V gene encodes CDR1 KGHSH and CDR2 LQKENI. The CDR3 region has the DNA TGTGCCAGCTCACCACAAGCCGCGGTTGAGCCCCAGCATTTT. Translation: CASSPQAAVEPQHF.

In its sample, this clone was seen a few times. Other DNA sequences in this sample translate to the same CDR3. This chain uses TRBV7-2 with TRBJ1-6; D is uncertain. Germline V gene data show CDR1 as SGHTA and CDR2 as FQGNSA. The length of the CDR3 is 11 residues. V lost 5 bases and J lost 6, with 2 bases in between. The CDR3 here is CASSLNSPLHF. CDR3 in DNA: TGTGCCAGCAGCCTTAATTCACCCCTCCACTTT.

The CDR3 DNA is TGTGCCAGCAGTGAACTTCGGACAGGGGATCAGCCCCAGCATTTT. It yields the protein CASSELRTGDQPQHF. This chain links TRBV2 with TRBJ1-5; 9 nucleotides match TRBD1. The germline V gene encodes CDR1 SNHLY and CDR2 FYNNEI. This CDR3 has 15 residues. Germline trimming cut 2 bases from V and 5 bases from J; bases unmatched to any gene: 4.

The rearrangement links TRBV5-8 to TRBJ1-3, with TRBD1 matching over 7 bases. With V trimmed by 4 bases and J by 4 bases, 8 bases remained unmatched. Germline CDR1 SGHTS, CDR2 YDEGEE. The CDR3 has 15 residues. CDR3 residues: CASSRGRIRGNTIYF. CDR3 DNA: TGTGCCAGCAGCAGGGGGCGAATCAGAGGAAACACCATATATTTT.

The gene calls are TRBV12-5 and TRBJ2-7; 11 bases map to TRBD1. V gave up 5 bases and J gave up 5 bases; unmatched junction bases: 8. Looked up from germline, CDR1 is LGHNT and CDR2 is FRNRAP. The CDR3 has 15 amino acids. The CDR3 DNA reads as TGTGCTAGTGGTCCCGGACAGGGGGCGAGGAACGAGCAGTACTTC. This codes for CASGPGQGARNEQYF.

The V and J genes are TRBV28 and TRBJ1-6; 7 positions agree with TRBD1. The CDR3 extends over 18 amino acids. CDR1 MDHEN and CDR2 SYDVKM come from the germline V gene. With V trimmed by 5 bases and J by 4 bases, 14 bases remained unmatched. For the CDR3, the DNA is TGTGCCAGCAGTGACGGACAGGCCAAGGTCGGATATAATTCACCCCTCCACTTT. The encoded protein is CASSDGQAKVGYNSPLHF.

V gene TRBV7-2 combines with J gene TRBJ1-2, with 10 nucleotides matching TRBD1. The V and J ends lost 3 bases and 8 bases, in that order; junction bases with no gene match: 6. The CDR3 spans 14 residues. CDR1 is SGHTA, CDR2 FQGNSA, per germline. CDR3 bases: TGTGCCAGCAGCTTTGTAGGGACAGGGGACGGCTACACCTTC. Translated: CASSFVGTGDGYTF.

This chain uses TRBV29-1 with TRBJ2-5; 9 nucleotides align to TRBD1. V dropped 2 bases and J dropped 5; count of bases not matched to a gene: 9. The germline gives CDR1 SQVTM, CDR2 ANQGSEA. The CDR3 is 15 amino acids. For the CDR3, the DNA is TGCAGCGTTGAAAGTTACGGACAGGGGATGGAGACCCAGTACTTC. Translating gives CSVESYGQGMETQYF.

The chain recombines TRBV15 with TRBJ2-1, with D possibly matching TRBD1 (6 bases). V gave up 0 bases and J gave up 7 bases, with 16 bases separating them. This CDR3 is built from 16 residues. Germline CDR1 reads LNHNV; CDR2 reads YYDKDF (reference sequence). CDR3 region: CATSRETRQVGNEQFF. In DNA, the CDR3 is TGTGCCACCAGCAGAGAGACTCGACAGGTTGGGAATGAGCAGTTCTTC.

The chain recombines TRBV1 with TRBJ2-1; the table calls TRBD2, which could not be checked here. TRBV1 constitutes a pseudogene. The CDR3 has 15 amino acids. The CDR3 spells CTSSQGTSPYNEQFF. For the CDR3, the DNA is TGCACCAGCAGCCAAGGTACTAGTCCCTACAATGAGCAGTTCTTC.